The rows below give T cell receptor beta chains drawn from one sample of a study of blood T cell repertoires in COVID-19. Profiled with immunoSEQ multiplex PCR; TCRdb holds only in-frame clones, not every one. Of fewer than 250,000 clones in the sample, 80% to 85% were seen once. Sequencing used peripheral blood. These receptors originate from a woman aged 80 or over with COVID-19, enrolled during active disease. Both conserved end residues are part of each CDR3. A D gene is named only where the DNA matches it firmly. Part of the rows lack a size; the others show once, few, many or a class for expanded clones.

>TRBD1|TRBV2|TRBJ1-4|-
CASSRDSSEKLFF
TGTGCCAGCAGTAGGGACAGCTCAGAAAAACTGTTTTTT
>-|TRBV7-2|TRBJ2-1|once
CASSSGLLAYNEQFF
TGTGCCAGCAGCTCGGGACTTCTAGCCTACAATGAGCAGTTCTTC
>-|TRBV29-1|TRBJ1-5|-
CSVREGVNQPQHF
TGCAGCGTTAGGGAAGGGGTCAATCAGCCCCAGCATTTT
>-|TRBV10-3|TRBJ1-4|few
CAIRSQEVSEKLFF
TGTGCCATCAGGAGCCAGGAGGTTTCGGAAAAACTGTTTTTT
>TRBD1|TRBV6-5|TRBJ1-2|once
CASSWGGTENYGYTF
TGTGCCAGCAGTTGGGGCGGGACAGAAAACTATGGCTACACCTTC
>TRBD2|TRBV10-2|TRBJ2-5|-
CASSSSGEKTQYF
TGCGCCAGCAGTTCTAGCGGGGAAAAGACCCAGTACTTC
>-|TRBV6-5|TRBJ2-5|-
CASKLGSQGFETQYF
TGTGCCAGCAAGCTGGGATCGCAGGGTTTCGAGACCCAGTACTTC
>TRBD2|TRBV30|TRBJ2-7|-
CAWSSGLAASYEQYF
TGTGCCTGGAGTTCTGGACTAGCAGCTTCCTACGAGCAGTACTTC
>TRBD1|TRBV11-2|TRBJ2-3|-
CASSAQGQGTDTQYF
TGTGCCAGCAGCGCCCAGGGACAGGGAACAGATACGCAGTATTTT
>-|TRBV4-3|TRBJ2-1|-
CASSQDHLESEQFF
TGCGCCAGCAGCCAAGACCATCTAGAAAGTGAGCAGTTCTTC
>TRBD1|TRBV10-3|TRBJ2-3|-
CAISDTGGGTDTQYF
TGTGCCATCAGTGACACAGGGGGCGGCACAGATACGCAGTATTTT
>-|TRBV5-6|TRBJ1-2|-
CASSLGSRGYTF
TGTGCCAGCAGCTTGGGTTCGAGGGGCTACACCTTC
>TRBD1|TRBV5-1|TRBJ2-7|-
CASSLEQGAREQYF
TGCGCCAGCAGCTTGGAGCAGGGGGCGAGGGAGCAGTACTTC
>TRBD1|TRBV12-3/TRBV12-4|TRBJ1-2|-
CASRTGNYGYTF
TGTGCCAGCAGGACAGGGAACTATGGCTACACCTTC
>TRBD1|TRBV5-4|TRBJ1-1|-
CASSGTGVGNTEAFF
TGTGCCAGCAGCGGTACAGGGGTGGGGAACACTGAAGCTTTCTTT
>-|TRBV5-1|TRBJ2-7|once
CASSLGGTSSYEQYF
TGCGCCAGCAGCTTGGGAGGAACGAGCTCCTACGAGCAGTACTTC
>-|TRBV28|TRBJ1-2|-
CASSLQGTIYGYTF
TGTGCCAGCAGTTTACAGGGTACTATATATGGCTACACCTTC
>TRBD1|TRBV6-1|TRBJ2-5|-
CASSEVGQGPGETQYF
TGTGCCAGCAGTGAAGTGGGACAGGGGCCGGGAGAGACCCAGTACTTC
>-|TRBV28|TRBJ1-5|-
CASSFRTPENQPQHF
TGTGCCAGCAGTTTCCGGACACCTGAAAATCAGCCCCAGCATTTT
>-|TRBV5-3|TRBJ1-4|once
CARSRRQLNEKLFF
TGTGCCAGAAGCCGACGACAGCTAAATGAAAAACTGTTTTTT
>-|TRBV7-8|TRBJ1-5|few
CASSLSAHVDRFSNQPQHF
TGTGCCAGCAGCTTATCCGCCCACGTAGACAGGTTTAGCAATCAGCCCCAGCATTTT
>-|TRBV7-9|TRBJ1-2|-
CASSRGQSYGYTF
TGTGCCAGCAGCCGGGGACAAAGCTATGGCTACACCTTC
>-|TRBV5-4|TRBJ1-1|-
CASSLRLRAEAFF
TGTGCCAGCAGCTTGAGACTCAGGGCTGAAGCTTTCTTT
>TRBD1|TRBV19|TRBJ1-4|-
CASSRLDRSVEKLFF
TGTGCCAGTAGCCGTTTGGACAGGTCCGTAGAAAAACTGTTTTTT
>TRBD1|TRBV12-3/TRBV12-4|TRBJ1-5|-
CASSGDRGKPQHF
TGTGCCAGCAGTGGGGACAGGGGTAAGCCCCAGCATTTT
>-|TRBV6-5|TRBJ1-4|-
CASRGTPGPEKLFF
TGTGCCAGCAGGGGGACACCGGGCCCTGAAAAACTGTTTTTT
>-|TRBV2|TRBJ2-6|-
CASSEHRGYSGANVLTF
TGTGCCAGCAGTGAACACCGGGGGTACTCTGGGGCCAACGTCCTGACTTTC
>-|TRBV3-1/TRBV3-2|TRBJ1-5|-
CASSQGAGASQPQHF
TGTGCCAGCAGCCAAGGGGCGGGGGCAAGCCAGCCCCAGCATTTT
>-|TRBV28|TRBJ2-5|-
CASSTTGSRKTQYF
TGTGCCAGCAGTACCACAGGTAGTAGAAAGACCCAGTACTTC
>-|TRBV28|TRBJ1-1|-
CASSPRSWRKITEAFF
TGTGCCAGCAGTCCGCGGAGTTGGAGAAAGATCACTGAAGCTTTCTTT
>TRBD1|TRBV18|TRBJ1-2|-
CASSPSGGGYTF
TGTGCCAGCTCACCCTCAGGGGGAGGCTACACCTTC
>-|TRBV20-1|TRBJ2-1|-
CSASAGSYDNEQFF
TGCAGTGCTAGTGCCGGGTCCTACGACAATGAGCAGTTCTTC
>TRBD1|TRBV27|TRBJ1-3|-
CASRRTGGTGNTIYF
TGTGCCAGCAGACGAACAGGGGGAACTGGAAACACCATATATTTT
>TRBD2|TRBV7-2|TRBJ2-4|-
CASSFGLAGAKNIQYF
TGTGCCAGCAGCTTTGGACTAGCGGGGGCCAAAAACATTCAGTACTTC
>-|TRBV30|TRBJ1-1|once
CAWSAGQNTEAFF
TGTGCCTGGAGTGCGGGACAGAACACTGAAGCTTTCTTT
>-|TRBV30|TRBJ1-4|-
CAWSVRGGEKLFF
TGTGCCTGGAGTGTACGGGGAGGTGAAAAACTGTTTTTT
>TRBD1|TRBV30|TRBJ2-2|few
CAWSLAQGALSNTGELFF
TGTGCCTGGAGTTTGGCACAGGGGGCCCTCTCGAACACCGGGGAGCTGTTTTTT
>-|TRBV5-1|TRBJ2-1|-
CASSLENNNEQFF
TGCGCCAGCAGCTTGGAAAATAACAATGAGCAGTTCTTC
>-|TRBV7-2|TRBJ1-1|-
CASSLLGETEAFF
TGTGCCAGCAGCTTACTGGGAGAGACTGAAGCTTTCTTT
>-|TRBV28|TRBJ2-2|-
CASSLWPSTGELFF
TGTGCCAGCAGTTTATGGCCCAGCACCGGGGAGCTGTTTTTT
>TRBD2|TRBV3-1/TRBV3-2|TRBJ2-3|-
CASSNRAGGNTDTQYF
TGTGCCAGCAGCAACAGGGCGGGAGGAAATACAGATACGCAGTATTTT
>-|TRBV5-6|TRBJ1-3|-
CASSLVGRGGNTIYF
TGTGCCAGCAGCTTGGTAGGCCGAGGAGGAAACACCATATATTTT
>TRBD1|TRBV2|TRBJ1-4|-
CASSDGTGFEKLFF
TGTGCCAGCAGTGACGGGACAGGGTTTGAAAAACTGTTTTTT
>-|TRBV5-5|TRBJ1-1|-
CASSLEGGTEAFF
TGTGCCAGCAGCTTGGAAGGAGGCACTGAAGCTTTCTTT
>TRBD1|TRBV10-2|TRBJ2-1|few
CASGTGGAIRNEQFF
TGCGCCAGCGGTACAGGGGGCGCTATCAGGAATGAGCAGTTCTTC
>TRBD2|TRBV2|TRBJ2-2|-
CASTANSGGRGTGELFF
TGTGCCAGCACCGCTAATAGCGGGGGGCGGGGCACCGGGGAGCTGTTTTTT
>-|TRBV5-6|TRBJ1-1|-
CASSLWLTEKAFF
TGTGCCAGCAGCTTGTGGCTTACAGAGAAAGCTTTCTTT
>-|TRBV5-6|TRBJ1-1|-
CASSFYSLLNTEAFF
TGTGCCAGCAGCTTTTACTCTCTGCTGAACACTGAAGCTTTCTTT
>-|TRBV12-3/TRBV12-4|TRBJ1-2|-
CASSLREDYGYTF
TGTGCCAGCAGTCTCCGGGAGGACTATGGCTACACCTTC
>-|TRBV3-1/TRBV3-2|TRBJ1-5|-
CASSQEGGQPQHF
TGTGCCAGCAGCCAAGAGGGGGGGCAGCCCCAGCATTTT
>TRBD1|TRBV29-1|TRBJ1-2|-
CSVQSGTATNYGYTF
TGCAGCGTTCAATCCGGGACAGCGACGAACTATGGCTACACCTTC
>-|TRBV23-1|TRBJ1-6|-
CASSPGVGSYNSPLHF
TGCGCCAGCAGCCCCGGGGTGGGCTCCTATAATTCACCCCTCCACTTT
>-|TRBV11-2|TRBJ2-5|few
CASRTPPETQYF
TGTGCCAGCAGAACACCTCCCGAGACCCAGTACTTC
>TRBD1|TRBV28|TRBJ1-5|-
CASSLTGGYQPQHF
TGTGCCAGCAGTTTAACAGGGGGCTATCAGCCCCAGCATTTT
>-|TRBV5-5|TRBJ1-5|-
CASSAPGRGNQPQHF
TGTGCCAGCAGTGCTCCGGGCAGGGGCAATCAGCCCCAGCATTTT